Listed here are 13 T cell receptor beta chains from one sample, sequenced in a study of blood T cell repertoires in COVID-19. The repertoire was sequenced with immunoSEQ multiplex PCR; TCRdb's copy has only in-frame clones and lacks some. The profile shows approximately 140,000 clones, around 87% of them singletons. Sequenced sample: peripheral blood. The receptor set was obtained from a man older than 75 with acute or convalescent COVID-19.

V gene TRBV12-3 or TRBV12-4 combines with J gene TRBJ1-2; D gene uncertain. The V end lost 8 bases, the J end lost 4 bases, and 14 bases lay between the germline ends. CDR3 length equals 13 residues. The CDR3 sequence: CASGRDSRYGYTF. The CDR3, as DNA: TGTGCCAGCGGACGGGATAGTCGCTATGGCTACACCTTC.

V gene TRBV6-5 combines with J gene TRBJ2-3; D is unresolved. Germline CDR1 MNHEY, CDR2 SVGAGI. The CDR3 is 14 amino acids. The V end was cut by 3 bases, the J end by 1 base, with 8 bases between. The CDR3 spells CASSYLSGTDTQYF. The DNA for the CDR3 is TGTGCCAGCAGTTATCTATCCGGCACAGATACGCAGTATTTT.

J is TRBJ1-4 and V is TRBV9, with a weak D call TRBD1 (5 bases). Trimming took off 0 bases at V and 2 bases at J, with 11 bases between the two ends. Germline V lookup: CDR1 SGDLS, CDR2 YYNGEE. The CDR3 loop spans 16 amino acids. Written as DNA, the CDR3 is TGTGCCAGCAGCGTAGAAAGCGGGGACACTAATGAAAAACTGTTTTTT. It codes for CASSVESGDTNEKLFF.

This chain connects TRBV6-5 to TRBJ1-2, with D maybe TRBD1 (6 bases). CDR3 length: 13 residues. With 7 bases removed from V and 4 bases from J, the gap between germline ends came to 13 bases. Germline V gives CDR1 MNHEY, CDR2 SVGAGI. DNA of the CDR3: TGTGCCAGCACCCCCCGGGGGGCCTATGGCTACACCTTC. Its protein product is CASTPRGAYGYTF.

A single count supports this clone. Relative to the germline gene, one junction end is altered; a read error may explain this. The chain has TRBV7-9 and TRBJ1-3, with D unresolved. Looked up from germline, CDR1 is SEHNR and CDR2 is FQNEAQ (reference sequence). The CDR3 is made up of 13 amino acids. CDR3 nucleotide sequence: TGTGCAAGCAGGTCGAGCTCTGGAAACACCATATATTTT. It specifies CASRSSSGNTIYF.

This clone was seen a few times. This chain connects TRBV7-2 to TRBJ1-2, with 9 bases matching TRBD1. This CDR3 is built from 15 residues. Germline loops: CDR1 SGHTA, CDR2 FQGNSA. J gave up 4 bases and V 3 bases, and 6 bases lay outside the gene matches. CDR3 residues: CASSFGQGWLYGYTF. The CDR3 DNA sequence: TGTGCCAGCAGCTTCGGACAGGGGTGGCTCTATGGCTACACCTTC.

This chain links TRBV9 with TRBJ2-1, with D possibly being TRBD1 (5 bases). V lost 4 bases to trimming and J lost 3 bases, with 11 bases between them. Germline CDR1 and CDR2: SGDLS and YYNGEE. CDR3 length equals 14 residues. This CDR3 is CASSWGGDYNEQFF. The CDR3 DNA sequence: TGTGCCAGCAGCTGGGGCGGAGACTACAATGAGCAGTTCTTC.

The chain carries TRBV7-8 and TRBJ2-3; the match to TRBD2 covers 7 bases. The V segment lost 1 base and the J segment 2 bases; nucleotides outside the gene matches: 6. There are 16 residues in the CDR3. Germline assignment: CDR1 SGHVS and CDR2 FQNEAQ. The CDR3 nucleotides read TGTGCCAGCAGCTTAGGGTCCCTAGCGGTCACAGATACGCAGTATTTT. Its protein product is CASSLGSLAVTDTQYF.

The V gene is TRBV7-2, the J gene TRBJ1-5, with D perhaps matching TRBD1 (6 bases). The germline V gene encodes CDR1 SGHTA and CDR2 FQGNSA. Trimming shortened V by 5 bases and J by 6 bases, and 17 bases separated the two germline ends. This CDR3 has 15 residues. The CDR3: CASSPGGGAAQPQHF. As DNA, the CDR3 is TGTGCCAGCAGCCCCGGAGGGGGGGCGGCTCAGCCCCAGCATTTT.

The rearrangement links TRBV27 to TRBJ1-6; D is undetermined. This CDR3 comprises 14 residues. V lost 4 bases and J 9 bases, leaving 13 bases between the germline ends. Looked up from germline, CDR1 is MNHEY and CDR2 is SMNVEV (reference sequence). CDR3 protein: CASSSPSRGSPLHF. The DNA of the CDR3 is TGTGCCAGCAGTTCCCCTTCACGGGGTTCACCCCTCCACTTT.

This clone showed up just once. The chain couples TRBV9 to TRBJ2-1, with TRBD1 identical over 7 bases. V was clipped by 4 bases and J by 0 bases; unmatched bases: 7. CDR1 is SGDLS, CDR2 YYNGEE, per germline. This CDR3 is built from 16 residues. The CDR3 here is CASSPGTASSYNEQFF. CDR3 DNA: TGTGCCAGCAGCCCGGGGACAGCGAGCTCCTACAATGAGCAGTTCTTC. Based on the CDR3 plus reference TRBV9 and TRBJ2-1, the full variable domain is DSGVTQTPKHLITATGQRVTLRCSPRSGDLSVYWYQQSLDQGLQFLIQYYNGEERAKGNILERFSAQQFPDLHSELNLSSLELGDSALYFCASSPGTASSYNEQFFGPGTRLTVL.

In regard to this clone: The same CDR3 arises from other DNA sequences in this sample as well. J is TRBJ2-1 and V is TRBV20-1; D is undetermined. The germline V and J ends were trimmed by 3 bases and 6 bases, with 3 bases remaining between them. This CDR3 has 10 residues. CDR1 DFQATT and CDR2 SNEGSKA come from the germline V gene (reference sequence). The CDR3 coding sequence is TGCAGTGCTAGCCTCAATGAGCAGTTCTTC. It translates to CSASLNEQFF.

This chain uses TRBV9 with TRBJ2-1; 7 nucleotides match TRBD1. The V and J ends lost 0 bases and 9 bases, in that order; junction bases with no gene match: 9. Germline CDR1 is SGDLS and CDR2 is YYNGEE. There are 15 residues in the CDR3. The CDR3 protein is CASSVAEDRAAEQFF. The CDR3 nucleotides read TGTGCCAGCAGCGTAGCTGAAGACAGGGCGGCTGAGCAGTTCTTC.